The T cell receptor (beta chain) described here comes from a study of cytomegalovirus exposure and HLA in healthy donors. In the study overall: The platform used for the roughly 110 validation repertoires matched that of the roughly 630 first-cohort repertoires, a later analysis reported.

Assay: immunoSEQ multiplex PCR; the TCRdb copy retains only in-frame clones and omits some. Of about 98,000 clones listed, 70% to 90% are singletons. About this clone itself: Its antigen is not identified.

CDR3 length: 14 amino acids. Germline V gene data show CDR1 as MNHEY and CDR2 as SVGAGI. V lost 2 bases and J 6 bases, leaving 14 bases between the germline ends. The donors were members of the validation cohort comprising approximately 110 subjects, separate from the roughly 700-subject first cohort. Study-level results: Researchers catalogued 164 TCR beta chains as cytomegalovirus-associated.

The receptor was isolated from a woman aged 25-40 years in good health and CMV-seronegative. Sequenced: PBMCs. The chain couples TRBV6-5 to TRBJ2-7; TRBD1 might be the D (6 bases). CDR3 protein: CASSYARQVPEQYF. The DNA of the CDR3 is TGTGCCAGCAGTTACGCGAGACAGGTCCCCGAGCAGTACTTC.